This T cell receptor beta chain was found in a study of blood T cell repertoires in COVID-19. For the study at large: Donors in the United States, Italy and Spain gave samples during acute or convalescent COVID-19. The analysed material was cDNA or gDNA that came from T cells, B-cell-depleted T cells, or PBMCs.

The CDR3 has 11 amino acids. V was pared by 4 bases and J by 3 bases, with 4 bases between. Germline V gene lookup returns CDR1 SQVTM and CDR2 ANQGSEA. TCRdb keeps only in-frame clones here, not all; method: immunoSEQ multiplex PCR. Among a few hundred thousand clones listed, approximately 87% were seen once. The chain couples TRBV29-1 to TRBJ2-1; no clear D. This clonotype was sampled from a man aged 55 to 70 who had recovered from COVID-19. Sequencing was performed on peripheral blood. The CDR3 spells CSVANYNEQFF. The CDR3 DNA sequence: TGCAGCGTTGCCAACTACAATGAGCAGTTCTTC.